This T cell receptor beta chain was retrieved from a study of blood T cell repertoires in COVID-19. On the study more broadly: Donors in the United States, Italy and Spain gave samples during acute or convalescent COVID-19. From T cells, B-cell-depleted T cells, or PBMCs came the material, which was cDNA or gDNA.

V was clipped by 1 base and J by 1 base; unmatched bases: 7. Germline loops: CDR1 SGHRS, CDR2 YFSETQ. The CDR3 has 17 residues. TCRdb keeps only in-frame clones here, not all; method: immunoSEQ multiplex PCR. Of roughly 500,000 clones in the sample, about nine tenths were seen once. The receptor comes from a woman between 55 and 75 years old who had recovered from COVID-19. This rearrangement joins TRBV5-1 to TRBJ2-3; 9 positions match TRBD2. Sequenced input: PBMCs or T cells enriched from blood (not recorded which). The CDR3, as DNA: TGCGCCAGCAGCTTGATGGTGGTAGCGGGGGGCACAGATACGCAGTATTTT. Protein: CASSLMVVAGGTDTQYF. The whole variable domain, filled in from reference TRBV5-1 and TRBJ2-3, reads KAGVTQTPRYLIKTRGQQVTLSCSPISGHRSVSWYQQTPGQGLQFLFEYFSETQRNKGNFPGRFSGRQFSNSRSEMNVSTLELGDSALYLCASSLMVVAGGTDTQYFGPGTRLTVL.